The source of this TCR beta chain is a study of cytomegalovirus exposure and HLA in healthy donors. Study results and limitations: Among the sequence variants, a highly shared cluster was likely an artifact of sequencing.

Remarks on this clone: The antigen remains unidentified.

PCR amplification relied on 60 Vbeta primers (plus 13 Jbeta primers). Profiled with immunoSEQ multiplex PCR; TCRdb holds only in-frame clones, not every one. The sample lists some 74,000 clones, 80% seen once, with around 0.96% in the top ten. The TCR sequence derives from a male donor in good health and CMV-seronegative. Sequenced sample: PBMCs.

The CDR3 spells CASSWAGGQNEQFF. The CDR3 nucleotides are TGCGCCAGCAGTTGGGCGGGGGGGCAAAATGAGCAGTTCTTC. V is TRBV10-2 and J is TRBJ2-1, with TRBD2 matching over 9 bases. Germline lookup yields CDR1 WSHSY and CDR2 SAAADI. CDR3 size: 14 residues. V lost 5 bases and J lost 7; bases outside the gene matches: 6.